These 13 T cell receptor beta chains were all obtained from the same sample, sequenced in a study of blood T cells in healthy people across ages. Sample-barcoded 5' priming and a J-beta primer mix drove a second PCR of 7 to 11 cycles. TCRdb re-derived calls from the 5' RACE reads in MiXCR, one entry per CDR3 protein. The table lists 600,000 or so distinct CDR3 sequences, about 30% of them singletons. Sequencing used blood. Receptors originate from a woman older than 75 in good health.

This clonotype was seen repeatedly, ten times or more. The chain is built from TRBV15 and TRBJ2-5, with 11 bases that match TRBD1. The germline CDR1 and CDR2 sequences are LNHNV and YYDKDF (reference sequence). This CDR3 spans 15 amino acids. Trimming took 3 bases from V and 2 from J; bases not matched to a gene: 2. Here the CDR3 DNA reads TGTGCCACCAGCAGGAGGGACAGGGGGCAAGAGACCCAGTACTTC. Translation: CATSRRDRGQETQYF. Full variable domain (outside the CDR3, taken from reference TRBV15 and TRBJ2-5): DAMVIQNPRYQVTQFGKPVTLSCSQTLNHNVMYWYQQKSSQAPKLLFHYYDKDFNNEADTPDNFQSRRPNTSFCFLDIRSPGLGDTAMYLCATSRRDRGQETQYFGPGTRLLVL.

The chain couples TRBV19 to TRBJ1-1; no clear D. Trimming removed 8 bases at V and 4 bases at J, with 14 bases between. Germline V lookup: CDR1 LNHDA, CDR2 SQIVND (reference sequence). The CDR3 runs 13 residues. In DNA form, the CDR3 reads TGTGCCAGTGCCCCGGGCTTAGGCACTGAAGCTTTCTTT. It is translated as CASAPGLGTEAFF.

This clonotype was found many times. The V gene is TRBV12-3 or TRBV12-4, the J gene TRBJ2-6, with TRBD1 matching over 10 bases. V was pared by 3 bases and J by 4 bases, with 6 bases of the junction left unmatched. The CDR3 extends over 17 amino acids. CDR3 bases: TGTGCCAGCAGTTTGAGACAGGGGGCTCGAGGGGCCAACGTCCTGACTTTC. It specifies CASSLRQGARGANVLTF.

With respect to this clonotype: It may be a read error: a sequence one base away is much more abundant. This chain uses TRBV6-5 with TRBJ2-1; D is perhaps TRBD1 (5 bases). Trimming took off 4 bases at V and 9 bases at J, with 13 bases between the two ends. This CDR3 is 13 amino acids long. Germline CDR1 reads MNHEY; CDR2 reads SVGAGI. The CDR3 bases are TGTGCCAGCAGTTTCGCCCAGGGAACTGAGCAGTTCTTC. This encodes CASSFAQGTEQFF.

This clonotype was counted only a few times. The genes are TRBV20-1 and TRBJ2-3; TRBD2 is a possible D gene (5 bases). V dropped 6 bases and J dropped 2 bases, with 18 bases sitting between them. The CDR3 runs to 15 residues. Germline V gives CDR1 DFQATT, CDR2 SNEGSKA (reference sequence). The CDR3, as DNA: TGCAGTGCCCGGGTAAGGGAGTGGGTCACAGATACGCAGTATTTT. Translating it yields CSARVREWVTDTQYF.

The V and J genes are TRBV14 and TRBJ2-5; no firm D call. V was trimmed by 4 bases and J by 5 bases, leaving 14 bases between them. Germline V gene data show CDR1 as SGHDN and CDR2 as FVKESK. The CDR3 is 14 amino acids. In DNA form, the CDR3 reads TGTGCCAGCAGCCCCGGCGCGTTTCGGGAGACCCAGTACTTC. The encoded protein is CASSPGAFRETQYF.

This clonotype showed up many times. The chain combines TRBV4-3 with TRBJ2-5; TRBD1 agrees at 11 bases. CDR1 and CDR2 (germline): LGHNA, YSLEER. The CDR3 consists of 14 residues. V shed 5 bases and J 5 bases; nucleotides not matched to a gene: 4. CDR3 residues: CASSSGQGAETQYF. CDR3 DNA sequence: TGCGCCAGCAGCTCAGGACAGGGGGCGGAGACCCAGTACTTC.

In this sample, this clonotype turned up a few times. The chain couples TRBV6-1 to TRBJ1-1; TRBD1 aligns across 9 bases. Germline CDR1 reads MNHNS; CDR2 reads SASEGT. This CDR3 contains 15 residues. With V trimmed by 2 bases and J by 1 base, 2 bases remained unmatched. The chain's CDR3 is CASSERDRANTEAFF. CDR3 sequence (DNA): TGTGCCAGCAGTGAACGGGACAGGGCGAACACTGAAGCTTTCTTT.

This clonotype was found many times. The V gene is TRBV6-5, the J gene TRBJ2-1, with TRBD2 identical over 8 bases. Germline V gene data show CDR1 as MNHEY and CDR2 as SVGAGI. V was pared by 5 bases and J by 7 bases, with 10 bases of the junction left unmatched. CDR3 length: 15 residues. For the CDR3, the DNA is TGTGCCAGCAGTCCACGGGAGGGGTATGTGAATGAGCAGTTCTTC. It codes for CASSPREGYVNEQFF.

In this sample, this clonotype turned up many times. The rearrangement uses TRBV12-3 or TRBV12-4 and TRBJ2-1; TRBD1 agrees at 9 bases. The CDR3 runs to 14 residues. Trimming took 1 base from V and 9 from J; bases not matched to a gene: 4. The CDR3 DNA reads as TGTGCCAGCAGTTTAGACAGGGGGCCTAGTGAGCAGTTCTTC. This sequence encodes CASSLDRGPSEQFF.

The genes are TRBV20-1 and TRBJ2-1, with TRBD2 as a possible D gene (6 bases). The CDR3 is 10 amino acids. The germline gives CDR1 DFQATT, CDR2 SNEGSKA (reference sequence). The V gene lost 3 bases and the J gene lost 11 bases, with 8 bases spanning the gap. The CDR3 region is CSASAGQQFF. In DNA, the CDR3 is TGCAGTGCTAGCGCGGGGCAGCAGTTCTTC.

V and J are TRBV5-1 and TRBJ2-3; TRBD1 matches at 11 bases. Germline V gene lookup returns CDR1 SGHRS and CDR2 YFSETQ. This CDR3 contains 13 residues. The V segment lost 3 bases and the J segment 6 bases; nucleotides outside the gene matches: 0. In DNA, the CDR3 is TGCGCCAGCAGCTGGACAGGGGGCGATACGCAGTATTTT. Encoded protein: CASSWTGGDTQYF.

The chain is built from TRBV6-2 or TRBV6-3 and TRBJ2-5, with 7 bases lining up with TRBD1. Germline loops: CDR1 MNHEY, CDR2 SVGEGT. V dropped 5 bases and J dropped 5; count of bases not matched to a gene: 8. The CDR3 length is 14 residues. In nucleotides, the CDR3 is TGTGCCAGCAGTACGACAGGGCGAGGCGAGACCCAGTACTTC. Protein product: CASSTTGRGETQYF.